One T cell receptor beta chain is described in this entry. Its antigen is not known. Amplification by 5'RACE using constant-segment primers produced TCR alpha and TCR beta cDNA libraries that carried sample barcodes and UMIs. Via MiXCR, TCRdb re-called the 5' RACE reads, giving one row per CDR3 protein. The sample has approximately 340,000 distinct CDR3 sequences, 10% to 15% seen once. V was pared by 0 bases and J by 8 bases, with 13 bases between. The germline CDR1 and CDR2 sequences are MNHEY and SMNVEV (reference sequence). CDR3 length: 14 amino acids. These data originate in a study of T-cell memory formation after mild COVID-19. General observations from the study: Memory sampled before infection contained some responding clones, suggesting cross-reactive memory joined.

The receptor's source is a young man who had mild COVID-19 (a few samples of this study predate the infection). Cell type and time point are not known. Sequencing was carried out using PBMCs or a T cell subset sorted from them (not recorded which). The V gene is TRBV27, the J gene TRBJ1-2, with D perhaps matching TRBD1 (5 bases). The CDR3 reads CASSLSMGEGGYTF. The CDR3, as DNA: TGTGCCAGCAGTTTATCAATGGGTGAGGGGGGCTACACCTTC.